Included here is one T cell receptor beta chain sequence, with context. The data are from a study of blood T cell repertoires in COVID-19. Everyone who took part was about 18 to 89 years old, and they came from about 25 US areas. Participants had their cohort set by participant-reported clinical history. Original processing methods: For nucleated cells, counts were estimated from reference gene primer amplification. Assay: immunoSEQ multiplex PCR; the TCRdb copy retains only in-frame clones and omits some. D and trimming come from the DNA, and the V and J calls and clone size come from that table. In the table there are about 200,000 clones, 86% of which are singletons. V was trimmed by 5 bases and J by 2 bases, leaving 25 bases between them. Germline lookup yields CDR1 SGHTA and CDR2 FQGNSA. This CDR3 has 18 residues.

The V and J genes are TRBV7-2 and TRBJ2-7, with D perhaps TRBD1 (6 bases). Sample: PBMCs or T cells enriched from blood (not recorded which). The origin of this receptor is a man in his forties or fifties with acute COVID-19. In DNA form, the CDR3 reads TGTGCCAGCAGCCATAGAGCGGCGGTAGGGGGATCAGCCTACGAGCAGTACTTC. Protein product: CASSHRAAVGGSAYEQYF.